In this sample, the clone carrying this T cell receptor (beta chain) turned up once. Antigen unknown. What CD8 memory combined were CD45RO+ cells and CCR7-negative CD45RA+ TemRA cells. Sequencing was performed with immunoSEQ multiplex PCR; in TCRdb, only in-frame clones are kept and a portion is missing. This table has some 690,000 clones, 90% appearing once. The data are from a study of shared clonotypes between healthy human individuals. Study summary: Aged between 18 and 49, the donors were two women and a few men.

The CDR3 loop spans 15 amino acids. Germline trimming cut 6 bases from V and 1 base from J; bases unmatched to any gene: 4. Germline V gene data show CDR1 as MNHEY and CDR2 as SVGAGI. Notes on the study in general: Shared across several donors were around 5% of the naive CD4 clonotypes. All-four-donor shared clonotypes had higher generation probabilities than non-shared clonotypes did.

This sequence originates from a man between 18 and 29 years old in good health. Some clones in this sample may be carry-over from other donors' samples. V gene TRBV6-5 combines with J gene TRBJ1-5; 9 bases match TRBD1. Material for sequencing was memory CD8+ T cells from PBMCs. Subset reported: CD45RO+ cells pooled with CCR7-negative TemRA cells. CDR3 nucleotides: TGTGCCAGCAGCATCGGACAGGGGAGCAATCAGCCCCAGCATTTT. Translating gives CASSIGQGSNQPQHF.